Below are 9 T cell receptor beta chains sequenced from a single sample in a study of OX40 agonist ivuxolimab in advanced cancers. Library generation was performed with the immunoSEQ multiplex PCR assay. TCRdb mirrors the immuneACCESS table, restricted to in-frame sequences. Some clones are absent from its copies; in checked studies, under half trace to an unresolved V gene, and the reason for the others is unknown. This sample holds approximately 94,000 clones; roughly 90% were observed only once. In total, the top ten clones hold less than 3.5% of the sample. The sequencing here drew on CD4+ or CD8+ T cells sorted from blood, taken in a trial of the OX40 agonist ivuxolimab. These receptors all come from an adult with an advanced solid tumor such as melanoma, head and neck, liver or kidney cancer.

The chain employs TRBV2 and TRBJ2-3; maybe TRBD1 (6 bases). The germline V gene has CDR1 SNHLY and CDR2 FYNNEI. V was cut by 4 bases and J by 4 bases, with 15 bases left in between. The length of the CDR3 is 15 residues. The CDR3 bases are TGTGCCAGCAGTGTGGACGGACAGAAGTCAGATACGCAGTATTTT. Protein: CASSVDGQKSDTQYF.

This chain joins TRBV2 and TRBJ1-1; the D is unclear. The germline V gene encodes CDR1 SNHLY and CDR2 FYNNEI. V dropped 5 bases and J dropped 6 bases, with 13 bases sitting between them. The CDR3 length is 13 residues. CDR3 nucleotides: TGTGCCAGCAGTCGGACCCCCGGCGCTGAAGCTTTCTTT. Translated, it gives CASSRTPGAEAFF.

The chain links TRBV11-2 to TRBJ2-5, with 9 bases that match TRBD2. The germline V gene encodes CDR1 SGHAT and CDR2 FQNNGV. The V segment lost 3 bases and the J segment 2 bases; nucleotides outside the gene matches: 16. There are 19 residues in the CDR3. CDR3 residues: CASSLEGASGDTIQETQYF. In nucleotides, the CDR3 is TGTGCCAGCAGCTTGGAGGGGGCTAGCGGGGACACTATTCAAGAGACCCAGTACTTC. The whole variable domain, remainder taken from reference TRBV11-2 and TRBJ2-5, is EAGVAQSPRYKIIEKRQSVAFWCNPISGHATLYWYQQILGQGPKLLIQFQNNGVVDDSQLPKDRFSAERLKGVDSTLKIQPAKLEDSAVYLCASSLEGASGDTIQETQYFGPGTRLLVL.

The chain combines TRBV10-1 with TRBJ2-1, with 9 bases aligning to TRBD1. Germline CDR1 WNHNN, CDR2 SYGVQD (reference sequence). The V and J ends lost 2 bases and 0 bases, in that order; junction bases with no gene match: 11. The CDR3 loop spans 19 amino acids. The CDR3 DNA sequence: TGCGCCAGCAGTGAGGAAAGGACAGGGGCTCAGAGCTCCTACAATGAGCAGTTCTTC. Its protein is CASSEERTGAQSSYNEQFF.

This chain uses TRBV5-6 with TRBJ1-1; unclear D gene. Trimming cost V 4 bases and J 6 bases, with 10 bases left between them. The CDR3 loop spans 12 amino acids. CDR1 is SGHDT, CDR2 YYEEEE, per germline. DNA for the CDR3: TGTGCCAGCAGCCTTTTGGAGGCTGAAGCTTTCTTT. The encoded protein is CASSLLEAEAFF.

This chain connects TRBV21-1 to TRBJ1-5. TRBV21-1 is a pseudogene. The CDR3 is made up of 14 amino acids. The CDR3 spells CASSMGSGWEPQHF. In DNA, the CDR3 is TGTGCCAGCAGCATGGGGTCGGGTTGGGAGCCCCAGCATTTT.

V and J are TRBV27 and TRBJ2-3; D uncertain. CDR1 MNHEY and CDR2 SMNVEV come from the germline V gene (reference sequence). There are 13 residues in the CDR3. The germline V and J ends were trimmed by 4 bases and 2 bases, with 7 bases remaining between them. The CDR3 sequence: CASSYGPTDTQYF. In nucleotides, the CDR3 is TGTGCCAGCAGTTATGGGCCCACAGATACGCAGTATTTT.

The rearrangement links TRBV7-3 to TRBJ2-7; no clear D gene. Germline-derived CDR1 and CDR2 are SGHTA and FQGTGA. The CDR3 is 13 residues long. V was clipped by 7 bases and J by 4 bases, with 14 bases between them. The DNA for the CDR3 is TGTGCCAGCACCCTAGTGGCCCAATACGAGCAGTACTTC. Encoded protein: CASTLVAQYEQYF. Full variable domain (remainder filled in from reference TRBV7-3 and TRBJ2-7): GAGVSQTPSNKVTEKGKYVELRCDPISGHTALYWYRQSLGQGPEFLIYFQGTGAADDSGLPNDRFFAVRPEGSVSTLKIQRTERGDSAVYLCASTLVAQYEQYFGPGTRLTVT.

This rearrangement joins TRBV28 to TRBJ2-5; D call uncertain. The length of the CDR3 is 12 residues. CDR1 is MDHEN and CDR2 is SYDVKM in the germline V gene. With 4 bases removed from V and 2 bases from J, the gap between germline ends came to 5 bases. The CDR3 DNA reads TGTGCCAGCAGTTCACTACAAGAGACCCAGTACTTC. Its protein is CASSSLQETQYF.